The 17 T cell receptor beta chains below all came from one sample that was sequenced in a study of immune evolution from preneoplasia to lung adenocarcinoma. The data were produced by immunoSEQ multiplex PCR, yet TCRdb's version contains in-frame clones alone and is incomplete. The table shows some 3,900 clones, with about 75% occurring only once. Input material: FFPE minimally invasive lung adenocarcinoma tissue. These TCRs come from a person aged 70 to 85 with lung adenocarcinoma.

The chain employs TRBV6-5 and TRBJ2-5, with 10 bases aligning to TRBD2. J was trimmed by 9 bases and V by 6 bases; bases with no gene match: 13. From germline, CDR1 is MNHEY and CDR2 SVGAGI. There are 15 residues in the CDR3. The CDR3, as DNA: TGTGCCAGCAGAGGGGCTAGCGGGAGCGCCGGGGCCCAGTACTTC. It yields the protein CASRGASGSAGAQYF.

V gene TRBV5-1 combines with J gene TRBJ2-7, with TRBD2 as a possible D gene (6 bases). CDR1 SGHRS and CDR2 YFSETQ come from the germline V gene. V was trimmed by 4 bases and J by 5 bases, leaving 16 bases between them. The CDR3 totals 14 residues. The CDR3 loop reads CASSQRAGNDEQYF. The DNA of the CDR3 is TGCGCCAGCAGCCAAAGGGCGGGGAACGACGAGCAGTACTTC.

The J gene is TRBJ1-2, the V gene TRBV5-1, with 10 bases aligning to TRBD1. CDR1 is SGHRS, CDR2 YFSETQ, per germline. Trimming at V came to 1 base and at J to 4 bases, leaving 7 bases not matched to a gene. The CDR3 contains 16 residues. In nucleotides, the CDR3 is TGCGCCAGCAGCTTGACTGACAGGGGGCGCGCCTATGGCTACACCTTC. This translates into CASSLTDRGRAYGYTF.

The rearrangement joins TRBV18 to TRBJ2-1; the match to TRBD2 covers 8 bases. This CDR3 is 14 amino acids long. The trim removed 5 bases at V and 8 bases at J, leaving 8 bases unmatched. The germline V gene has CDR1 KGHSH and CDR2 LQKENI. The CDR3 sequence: CASSSGTSSYEQFF. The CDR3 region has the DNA TGTGCCAGCTCATCCGGGACTAGTAGCTATGAGCAGTTCTTC.

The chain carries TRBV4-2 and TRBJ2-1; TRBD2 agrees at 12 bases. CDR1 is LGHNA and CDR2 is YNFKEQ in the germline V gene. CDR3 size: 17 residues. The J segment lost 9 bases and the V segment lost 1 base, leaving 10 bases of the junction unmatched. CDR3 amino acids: CASSQGASGGAQGEQFF. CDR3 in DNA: TGTGCCAGCAGCCAAGGGGCTAGCGGGGGGGCGCAGGGTGAGCAGTTCTTC.

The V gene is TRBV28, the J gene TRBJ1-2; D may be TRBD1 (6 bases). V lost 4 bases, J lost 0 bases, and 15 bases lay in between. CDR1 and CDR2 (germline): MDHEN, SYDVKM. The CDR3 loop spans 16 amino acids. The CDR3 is CASSSLGRQANYGYTF. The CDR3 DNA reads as TGTGCCAGCAGTTCCCTGGGCAGACAGGCTAACTATGGCTACACCTTC.

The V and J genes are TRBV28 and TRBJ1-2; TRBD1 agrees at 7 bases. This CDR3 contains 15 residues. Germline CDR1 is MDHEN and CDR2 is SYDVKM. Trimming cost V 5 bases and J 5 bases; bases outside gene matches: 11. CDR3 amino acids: CASSRPQGLGYGYTF. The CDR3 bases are TGTGCCAGCAGTCGACCACAGGGGTTGGGATATGGCTACACCTTC.

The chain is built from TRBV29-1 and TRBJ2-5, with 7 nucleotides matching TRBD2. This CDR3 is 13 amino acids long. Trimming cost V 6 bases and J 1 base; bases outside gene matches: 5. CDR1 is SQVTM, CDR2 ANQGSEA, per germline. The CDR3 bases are TGCAGCGTGAAAGCGGGGACCCAAGAGACCCAGTACTTC. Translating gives CSVKAGTQETQYF. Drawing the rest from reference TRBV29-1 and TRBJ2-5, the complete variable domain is SAVISQKPSRDICQRGTSLTIQCQVDSQVTMMFWYRQQPGQSLTLIATANQGSEATYESGFVIDKFPISRPNLTFSTLTVSNMSPEDSSIYLCSVKAGTQETQYFGPGTRLLVL.

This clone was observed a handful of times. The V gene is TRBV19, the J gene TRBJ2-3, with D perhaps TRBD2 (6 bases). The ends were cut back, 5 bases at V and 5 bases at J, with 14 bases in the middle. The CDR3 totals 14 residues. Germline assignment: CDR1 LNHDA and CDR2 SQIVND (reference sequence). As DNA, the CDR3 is TGTGCCAGTAGTGCCGCGGGGAGTGGAGATACGCAGTATTTT. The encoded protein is CASSAAGSGDTQYF.

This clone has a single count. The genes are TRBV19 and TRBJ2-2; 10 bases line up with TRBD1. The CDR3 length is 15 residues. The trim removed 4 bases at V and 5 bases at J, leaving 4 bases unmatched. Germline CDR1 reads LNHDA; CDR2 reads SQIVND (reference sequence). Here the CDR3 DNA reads TGTGCCAGTAGTACGAGACAGGGGGCGACCGGGGAGCTGTTTTTT. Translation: CASSTRQGATGELFF.

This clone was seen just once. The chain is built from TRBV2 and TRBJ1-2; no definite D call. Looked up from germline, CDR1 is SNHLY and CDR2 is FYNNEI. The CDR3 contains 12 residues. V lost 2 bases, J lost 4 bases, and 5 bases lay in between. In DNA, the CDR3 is TGTGCCAGCAGTGAATCCTTCTATGGCTACACCTTC. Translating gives CASSESFYGYTF.

The CDR3 spells CASSLSDYSNQPQHF. CDR3 DNA: TGCGCCAGCAGCTTGAGCGATTATAGCAATCAGCCCCAGCATTTT. The chain links TRBV5-1 to TRBJ1-5; no clear D gene. The CDR3 covers 15 residues. Trimming pared 1 base from V and 0 bases from J, leaving 8 bases between. Germline CDR1 SGHRS, CDR2 YFSETQ.

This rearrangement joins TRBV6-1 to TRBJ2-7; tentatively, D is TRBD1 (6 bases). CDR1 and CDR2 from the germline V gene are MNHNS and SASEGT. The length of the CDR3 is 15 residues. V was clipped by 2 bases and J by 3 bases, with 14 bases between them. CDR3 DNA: TGTGCCAGCAGTGAATGGAGACAGGCGTACTACGAGCAGTACTTC. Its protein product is CASSEWRQAYYEQYF.

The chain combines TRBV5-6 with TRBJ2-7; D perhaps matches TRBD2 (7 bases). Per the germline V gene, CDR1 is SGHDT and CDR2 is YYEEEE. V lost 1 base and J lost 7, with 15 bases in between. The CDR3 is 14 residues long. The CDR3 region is CASSLRAGAREQYF. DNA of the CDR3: TGTGCCAGCAGCTTGCGTGCGGGGGCAAGGGAGCAGTACTTC.

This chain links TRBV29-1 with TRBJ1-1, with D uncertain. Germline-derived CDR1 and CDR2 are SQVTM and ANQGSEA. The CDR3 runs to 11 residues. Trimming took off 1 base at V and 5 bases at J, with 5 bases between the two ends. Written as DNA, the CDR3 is TGCAGCGTTGAAGTAGGGACTGAAGCTTTCTTT. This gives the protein CSVEVGTEAFF.

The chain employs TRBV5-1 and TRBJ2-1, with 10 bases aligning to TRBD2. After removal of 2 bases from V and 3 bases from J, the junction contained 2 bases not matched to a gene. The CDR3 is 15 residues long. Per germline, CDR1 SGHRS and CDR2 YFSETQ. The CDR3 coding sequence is TGCGCCAGCAGCTTAGCTAGCGGGGGCTACAATGAGCAGTTCTTC. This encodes CASSLASGGYNEQFF.

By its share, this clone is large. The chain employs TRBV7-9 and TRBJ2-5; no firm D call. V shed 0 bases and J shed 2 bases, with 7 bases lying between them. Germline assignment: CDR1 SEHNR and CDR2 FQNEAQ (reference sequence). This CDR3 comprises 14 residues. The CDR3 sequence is CASSLAANQETQYF. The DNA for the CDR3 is TGTGCCAGCAGCTTAGCTGCAAATCAAGAGACCCAGTACTTC.